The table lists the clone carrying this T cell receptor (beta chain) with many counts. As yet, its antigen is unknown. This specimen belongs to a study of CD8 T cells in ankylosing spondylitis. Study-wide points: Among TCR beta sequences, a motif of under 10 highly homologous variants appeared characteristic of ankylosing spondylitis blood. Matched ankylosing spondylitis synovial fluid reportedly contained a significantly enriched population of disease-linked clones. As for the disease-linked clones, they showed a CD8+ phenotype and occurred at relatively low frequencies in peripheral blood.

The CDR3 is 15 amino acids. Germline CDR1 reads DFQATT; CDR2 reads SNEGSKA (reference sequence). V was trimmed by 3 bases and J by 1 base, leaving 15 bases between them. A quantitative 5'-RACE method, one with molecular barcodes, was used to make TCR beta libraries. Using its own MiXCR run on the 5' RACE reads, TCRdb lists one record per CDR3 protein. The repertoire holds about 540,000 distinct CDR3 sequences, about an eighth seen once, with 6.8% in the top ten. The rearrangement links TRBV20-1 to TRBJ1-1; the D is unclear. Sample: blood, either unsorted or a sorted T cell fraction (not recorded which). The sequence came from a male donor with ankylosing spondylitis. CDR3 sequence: CSARATFGQNTEAFF. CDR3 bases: TGCAGTGCTAGGGCCACCTTTGGGCAGAACACTGAAGCTTTCTTT.